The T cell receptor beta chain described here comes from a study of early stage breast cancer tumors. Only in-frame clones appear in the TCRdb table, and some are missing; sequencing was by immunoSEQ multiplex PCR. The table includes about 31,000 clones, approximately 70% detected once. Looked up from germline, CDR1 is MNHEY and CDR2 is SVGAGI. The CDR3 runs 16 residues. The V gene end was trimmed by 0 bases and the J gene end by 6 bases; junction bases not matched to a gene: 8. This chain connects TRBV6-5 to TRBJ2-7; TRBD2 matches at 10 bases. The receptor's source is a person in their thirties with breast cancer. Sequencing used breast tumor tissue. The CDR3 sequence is CASSYSLLAGKGEQYF. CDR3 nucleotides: TGTGCCAGCAGTTACTCGCTACTAGCGGGAAAGGGCGAGCAGTACTTC.